The rows below give T cell receptor beta chains drawn from one sample of a study of blood T cell repertoires in COVID-19. The protocol was immunoSEQ multiplex PCR, while the TCRdb copy is restricted to in-frame clones and leaves out a portion. The table has more than 60,000 clones, 84% seen once. The sample consisted of peripheral blood. All receptors come from a man in his fifties or sixties with acute or convalescent COVID-19. Each CDR3 is given with its conserved first and last residue. D genes are given only for firm matches. Rows may omit the clone size; those that give it use once, few, many or a size class.

>TRBD1|TRBV19|NA|TRBJ1-6
CASSIVVVGQGDSPLHF
TGTGCCAGTAGTATAGTCGTTGTGGGACAGGGGGATTCACCCCTCCACTTT
>NA|TRBV7-9|NA|TRBJ2-1
CASSLWGEGEQFF
TGTGCCAGCAGCTTATGGGGAGAAGGCGAGCAGTTCTTC
>TRBD1|TRBV5-1|NA|TRBJ1-2
CASSGGLTGGGYTF
TGCGCCAGCAGCGGAGGACTGACAGGGGGCGGCTACACCTTC
>TRBD2|TRBV11-2|NA|TRBJ2-2
CASSLVGAGGPDTGELFF
TGTGCCAGCAGCTTAGTTGGAGCGGGAGGTCCGGACACCGGGGAGCTGTTTTTT
>TRBD1|TRBV5-1|few|TRBJ1-6
CASSPEQGASNSPLHF
TGCGCCAGCAGCCCAGAACAGGGGGCGTCGAATTCACCCCTCCACTTT
>TRBD2|TRBV27|NA|TRBJ2-3
CASNPAGGRGTDTQYF
TGTGCCAGCAACCCCGCGGGGGGGCGGGGCACAGATACGCAGTATTTT
>TRBD1|TRBV14|NA|TRBJ2-7
CASSPGQGSYEQYF
TGTGCCAGCAGCCCCGGACAGGGCTCTTACGAGCAGTACTTC
>TRBD1|TRBV5-1|NA|TRBJ1-5
CASSFTTGDQPQHF
TGCGCCAGCAGCTTCACAACAGGGGATCAGCCCCAGCATTTT
>NA|TRBV28|NA|TRBJ1-3
CASRENGNTIYF
TGTGCCAGCAGGGAGAATGGAAACACCATATATTTT
>NA|TRBV7-9|once|TRBJ1-5
CASSLAGRGDQPQHF
TGTGCCAGCAGCTTAGCGGGGCGTGGAGATCAGCCCCAGCATTTT
>NA|TRBV11-2|NA|TRBJ2-5
CASSSTGAPQKQYF
TGTGCCAGCAGCTCGACAGGCGCTCCCCAAAAACAGTACTTC
>NA|TRBV24-1|NA|TRBJ2-1
CATSDFGGPFGNEQFF
TGTGCCACCAGTGATTTTGGAGGGCCCTTTGGTAATGAGCAGTTCTTC
>NA|TRBV18|once|TRBJ2-1
CASSPGLAPGGEQFF
TGTGCCAGCTCACCAGGCCTAGCCCCCGGAGGTGAGCAGTTCTTC
>TRBD2|TRBV7-2|once|TRBJ2-7
CASSLGLAGPYAYEQYF
TGTGCCAGCAGCCTCGGACTAGCGGGGCCTTACGCCTACGAGCAGTACTTC